The T cell receptor (beta chain) described here comes from a study of cytomegalovirus exposure and HLA in healthy donors. Germline-derived CDR1 and CDR2 are LGHNA and YSLEER. Trimming removed 0 bases from V and 5 bases from J, with 16 bases in between. The CDR3 length is 16 residues. Study-level results: In a later analysis, a genetic analysis reported fewer productive-TCR N-insertions in an Asian-associated ancestry cluster than the cohort average.

In the PCR, 60 Vbeta and 13 Jbeta primers were used. Clones were sequenced by immunoSEQ multiplex PCR, and TCRdb holds only the in-frame ones, with some missing. Of around 160,000 clones in the sample, over 75% were seen once. Remarks on this clone: Its cognate antigen is unknown.

This receptor was taken from a man younger than 35 in good health and CMV-seropositive. This chain uses TRBV4-3 with TRBJ2-5, with D perhaps matching TRBD1 (6 bases). Specimen: PBMCs. This CDR3 is CASSQDGTRSSETQYF. The CDR3 DNA reads TGCGCCAGCAGCCAAGATGGGACACGGTCAAGTGAGACCCAGTACTTC.